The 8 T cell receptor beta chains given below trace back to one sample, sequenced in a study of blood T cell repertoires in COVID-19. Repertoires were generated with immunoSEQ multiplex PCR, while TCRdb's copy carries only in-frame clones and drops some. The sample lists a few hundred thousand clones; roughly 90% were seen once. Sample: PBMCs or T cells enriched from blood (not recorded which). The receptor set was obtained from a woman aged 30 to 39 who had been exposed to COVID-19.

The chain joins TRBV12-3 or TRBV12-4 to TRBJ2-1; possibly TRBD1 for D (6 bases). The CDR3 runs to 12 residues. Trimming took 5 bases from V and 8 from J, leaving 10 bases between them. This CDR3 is CASSTRGDEQFF. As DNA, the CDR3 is TGTGCCAGCAGTACCAGGGGCGATGAGCAGTTCTTC.

The CDR3 loop reads CASSNADKNQPQHF. CDR3 DNA: TGTGCCAGCAGCAATGCGGACAAAAATCAGCCCCAGCATTTT. The chain recombines TRBV21-1 with TRBJ1-5; the table's D call, TRBD1, has no DNA check behind it. TRBV21-1 is shown as a pseudogene. CDR3 length: 14 amino acids.

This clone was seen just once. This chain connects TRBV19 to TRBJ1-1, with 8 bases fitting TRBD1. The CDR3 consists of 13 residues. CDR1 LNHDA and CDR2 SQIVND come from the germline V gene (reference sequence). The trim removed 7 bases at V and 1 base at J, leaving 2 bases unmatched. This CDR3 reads CASTQGANTEAFF. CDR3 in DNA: TGTGCCAGTACCCAGGGGGCGAACACTGAAGCTTTCTTT.

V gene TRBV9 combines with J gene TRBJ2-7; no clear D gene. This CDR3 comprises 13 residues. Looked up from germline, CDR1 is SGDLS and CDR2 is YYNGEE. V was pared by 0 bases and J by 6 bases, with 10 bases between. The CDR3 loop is CASSVDHGAEQYF. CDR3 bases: TGTGCCAGCAGCGTAGATCACGGAGCCGAGCAGTACTTC.

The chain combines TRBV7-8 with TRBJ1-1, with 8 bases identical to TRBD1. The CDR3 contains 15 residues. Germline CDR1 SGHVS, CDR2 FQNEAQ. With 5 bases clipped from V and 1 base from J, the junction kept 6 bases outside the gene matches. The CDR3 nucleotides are TGTGCCAGCAGCCCCGGACAGGGAAAGAACACTGAAGCTTTCTTT. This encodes CASSPGQGKNTEAFF.

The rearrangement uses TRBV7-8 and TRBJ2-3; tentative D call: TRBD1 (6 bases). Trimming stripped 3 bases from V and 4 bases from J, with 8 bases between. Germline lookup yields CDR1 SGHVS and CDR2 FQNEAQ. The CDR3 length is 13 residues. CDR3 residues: CASSFTGSDTQYF. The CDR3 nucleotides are TGTGCCAGCAGCTTTACAGGGTCAGATACGCAGTATTTT.

In DNA, the CDR3 is TGTGCCAGCAGCCCCCCCTCAGCGTGGTCGGGTACAGATACGCAGTATTTT. Protein product: CASSPPSAWSGTDTQYF. This sequence joins TRBV7-2 and TRBJ2-3, with D unclear. Germline CDR1 and CDR2: SGHTA and FQGNSA. The CDR3 spans 17 residues. With 5 bases removed from V and 3 bases from J, the gap between germline ends came to 21 bases.

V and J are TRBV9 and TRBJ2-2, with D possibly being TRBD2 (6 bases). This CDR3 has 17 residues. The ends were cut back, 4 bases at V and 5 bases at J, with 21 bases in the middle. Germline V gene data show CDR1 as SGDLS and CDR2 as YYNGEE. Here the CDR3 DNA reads TGTGCCAGCAGCCCCGGCGGGTACGGGGGAGGAACCGGGGAGCTGTTTTTT. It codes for CASSPGGYGGGTGELFF.